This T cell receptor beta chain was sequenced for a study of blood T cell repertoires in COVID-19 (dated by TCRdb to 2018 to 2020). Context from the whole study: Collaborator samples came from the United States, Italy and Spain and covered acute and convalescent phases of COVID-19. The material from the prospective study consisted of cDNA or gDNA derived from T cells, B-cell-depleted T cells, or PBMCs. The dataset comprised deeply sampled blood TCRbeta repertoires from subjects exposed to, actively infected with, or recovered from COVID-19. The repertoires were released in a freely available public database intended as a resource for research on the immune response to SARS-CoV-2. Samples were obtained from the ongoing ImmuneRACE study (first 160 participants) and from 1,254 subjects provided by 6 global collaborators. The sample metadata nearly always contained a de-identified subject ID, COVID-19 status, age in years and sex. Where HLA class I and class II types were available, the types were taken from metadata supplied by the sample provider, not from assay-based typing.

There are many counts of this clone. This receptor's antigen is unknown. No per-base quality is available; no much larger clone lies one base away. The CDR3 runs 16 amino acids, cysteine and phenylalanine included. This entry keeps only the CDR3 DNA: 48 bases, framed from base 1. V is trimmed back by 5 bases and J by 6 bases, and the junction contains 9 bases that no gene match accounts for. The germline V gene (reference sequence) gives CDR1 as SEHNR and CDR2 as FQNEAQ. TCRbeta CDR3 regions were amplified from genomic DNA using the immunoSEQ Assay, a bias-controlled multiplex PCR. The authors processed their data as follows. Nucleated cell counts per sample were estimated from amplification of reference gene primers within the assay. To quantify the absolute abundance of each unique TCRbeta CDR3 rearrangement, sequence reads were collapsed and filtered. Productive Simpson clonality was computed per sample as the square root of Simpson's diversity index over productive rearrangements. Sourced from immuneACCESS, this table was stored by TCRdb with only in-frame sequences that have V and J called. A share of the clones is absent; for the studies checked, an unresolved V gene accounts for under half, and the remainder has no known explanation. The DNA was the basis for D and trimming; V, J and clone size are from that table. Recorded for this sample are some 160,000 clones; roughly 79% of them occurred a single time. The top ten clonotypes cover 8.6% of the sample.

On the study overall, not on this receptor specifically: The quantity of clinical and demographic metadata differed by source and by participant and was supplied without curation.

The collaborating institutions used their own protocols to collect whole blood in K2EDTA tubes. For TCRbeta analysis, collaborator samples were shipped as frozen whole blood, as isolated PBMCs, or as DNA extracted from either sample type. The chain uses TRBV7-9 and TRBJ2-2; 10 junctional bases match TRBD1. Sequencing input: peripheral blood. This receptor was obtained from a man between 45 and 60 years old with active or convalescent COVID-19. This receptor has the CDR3 CASSLPLGTGAGELFF. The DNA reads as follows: TGTGCCAGCAGCCTACCACTGGGGACAGGGGCCGGGGAGCTGTTTTTT.